Listed below are T cell receptor beta chains from one sample, sequenced in a study of radiation and T cells in renal cell carcinoma. Measured with immunoSEQ multiplex PCR; TCRdb has only the in-frame clones, and not every one. The sample lists about 40,000 clones, roughly four fifths occurring once. Sequences were derived from blood, sampled from a patient whose treatment included radiotherapy and nephrectomy. These receptors came from a woman in her seventies with renal cell carcinoma. Each CDR3 is given with its conserved first and last residue. D genes are given only for firm matches. Clone size is stated in some rows and not others, as once, few, many or a class when expanded.

clone size,J gene,D gene,V gene,CDR3 DNA,CDR3 protein
NA,TRBJ2-6,TRBD1,TRBV19,TGTGCCAGTAGTAGACTTACGGGACAGGGAACCTCTGGGGCCAACGTCCTGACTTTC,CASSRLTGQGTSGANVLTF
NA,TRBJ1-2,NA,TRBV9,TGTGCCAGCAGCGTAGGCGGCACACCTTCTAACTATGGCTACACCTTC,CASSVGGTPSNYGYTF
NA,TRBJ1-2,NA,TRBV5-6,TGTGCCAGCAGCGAGGGAGTGAGGGACTATGGCTACACCTTC,CASSEGVRDYGYTF
NA,TRBJ1-1,TRBD1,TRBV9,TGTGCCAGCAGCGGAAGGGCAGGGGGACCTGAAGCTTTCTTT,CASSGRAGGPEAFF
NA,TRBJ1-2,NA,TRBV5-6,TGTGCCAGCAGCTCCCCCGGGGGCTGGAATGGCTACACCTTC,CASSSPGGWNGYTF
NA,TRBJ2-1,TRBD2,TRBV13,TGTGCCAGCAGCCACGCTAGCGGGGGGGGTCGGGAGCAGTTCTTC,CASSHASGGGREQFF
NA,TRBJ2-1,TRBD1,TRBV5-1,TGCGCCAGCAGCGAGGGGACAGGGAGGAATGAGCAGTTCTTC,CASSEGTGRNEQFF
NA,TRBJ2-5,NA,TRBV4-3,TGCGCCAGCAGCCAAGATCCCCCTTCCGGCCAGCAAGAGACCCAGTACTTC,CASSQDPPSGQQETQYF
large,TRBJ2-7,NA,TRBV6-1,TGTGCCAGCAGTGATTTAGGGGGGACGGCCTCCTACGAGCAGTACTTC,CASSDLGGTASYEQYF
once,TRBJ2-1,NA,TRBV11-3,TGTGCCAGCAGCAAAGGATTAGAGCAGTTCTTC,CASSKGLEQFF
once,TRBJ1-2,NA,TRBV6-1,TGTGCCAGCAGCCAGACAATTCTGGGCAACTATGGCTACACCTTC,CASSQTILGNYGYTF
NA,TRBJ2-1,TRBD2,TRBV5-8,TGTGCCAGCAGCTTCGGGCGGGAGCGTAATGAGCAGTTCTTC,CASSFGRERNEQFF
NA,TRBJ1-1,NA,TRBV5-1,TGCGCCAGCAGCCCGACCGGATTTAGCGGGACTGAAGCTTTCTTT,CASSPTGFSGTEAFF
NA,TRBJ2-5,NA,TRBV4-3,TGCGCCAGCAGCCACATCTTCAGGGGTTTGGAGACCCAGTACTTC,CASSHIFRGLETQYF
NA,TRBJ1-5,NA,TRBV2,TGTGCCAGCAGTATACAGGGCAAACAGCCCCAGCATTTT,CASSIQGKQPQHF
NA,TRBJ2-1,TRBD2,TRBV5-4,TGTGCCAGCAGTTCCCGACTAGCGGGAGTTGGGTACAATGAGCAGTTCTTC,CASSSRLAGVGYNEQFF
NA,TRBJ2-1,NA,TRBV11-3,TGTGCCAGCAGCTTAAGGGGGGGCCTTTACAATGAGCAGTTCTTC,CASSLRGGLYNEQFF
once,TRBJ2-1,NA,TRBV27,TGTGCCAGCAGTTTATCTGCCGGGGACTCCTACAATGAGCAGTTCTTC,CASSLSAGDSYNEQFF
NA,TRBJ2-7,NA,TRBV7-8,TGTGCCAGCAGCTCCCGGGCAAGCTCCTACGAGCAGTACTTC,CASSSRASSYEQYF
NA,TRBJ2-3,NA,TRBV7-2,TGTGCCAGCAGCTTAGCTCGAGCATCCCTAACAGATACGCAGTATTTT,CASSLARASLTDTQYF
NA,TRBJ1-2,NA,TRBV5-3,TGTGCCAGAAGCAATACAGGGTGCGGTCACTATGGCTACACCTTC,CARSNTGCGHYGYTF
NA,TRBJ1-2,NA,TRBV7-2,TGTGCCAGCAGCTTAGCTCCAACAAACCACTATGGCTACACCTTC,CASSLAPTNHYGYTF
once,TRBJ1-1,TRBD1,TRBV7-2,TGTGCCAGCATCGGACAGGTTGAAGCTTTCTTT,CASIGQVEAFF
NA,TRBJ2-1,NA,TRBV7-3,TGTGCCAGCAGCTTAGGTCACCATCTTCCCTACAATGAGCAGTTCTTC,CASSLGHHLPYNEQFF
NA,TRBJ2-3,NA,TRBV29-1,TGCAGCGTAGGACGTGCGGATACGCAGTATTTT,CSVGRADTQYF
NA,TRBJ1-1,NA,TRBV19,TGTGCCAGTAGTATAGATTTCAGCGGCACTGAAGCTTTCTTT,CASSIDFSGTEAFF
NA,TRBJ2-3,NA,TRBV7-2,TGTGCCAGCAGCTTAGTTTACAGTCCCACAGATACGCAGTATTTT,CASSLVYSPTDTQYF
NA,TRBJ2-3,TRBD2,TRBV5-4,TGTGCCAGCAGCTTGCTAGCGGGAGGCCCGCAGTATTTT,CASSLLAGGPQYF
NA,TRBJ1-5,TRBD1,TRBV27,TGTGCCAGCAGTCCAACAGGGGGGCGCGGTCAGCCCCAGCATTTT,CASSPTGGRGQPQHF
NA,TRBJ1-2,NA,TRBV5-1,TGCGCCAGCAGCTTGGTGGAGCCTTCCTATGGCTACACCTTC,CASSLVEPSYGYTF
NA,TRBJ1-5,NA,TRBV27,TGTGCCAGCAGTTTATCCCAGGGAAGTCAGCCCCAGCATTTT,CASSLSQGSQPQHF
NA,TRBJ2-1,NA,TRBV5-1,TGCGCCAGCAGCTTCGCCGGCAGCTCCTACAATGAGCAGTTCTTC,CASSFAGSSYNEQFF
NA,TRBJ1-6,NA,TRBV7-3,TGTGCCAGCTCCCTCGGGCAACGGTCACCCCTCCACTTT,CASSLGQRSPLHF
NA,TRBJ2-5,TRBD1,TRBV5-6,TGTGCCAGCAGCTTGACAGGGGACGGGGAGACCCAGTACTTC,CASSLTGDGETQYF
once,TRBJ1-2,NA,TRBV9,TGTGCCAGCAGCCCCGAAGAGGGTGTAGGCTATGGCTACACCTTC,CASSPEEGVGYGYTF
NA,TRBJ2-2,TRBD1,TRBV7-9,TGTGCCAGCAGCTTAACACAGGGGGGCGCCGGGGAGCTGTTTTTT,CASSLTQGGAGELFF
NA,TRBJ2-5,TRBD1,TRBV2,TGTGCCAGCAGGGACAGGGGAGAGACCCAGTACTTC,CASRDRGETQYF
NA,TRBJ2-7,NA,TRBV27,TGTGCCAGCATATCCCGCGAGGAGTACTTC,CASISREEYF
once,TRBJ1-6,TRBD1,TRBV27,TGTGCCAGCAGTTCGGGACAGTTGAGGGGGAGAAATTCACCCCTCCACTTT,CASSSGQLRGRNSPLHF
few,TRBJ1-1,NA,TRBV19,TGTGCCAGTAGTCAGGGGTTCGGCACTGAAGCTTTCTTT,CASSQGFGTEAFF
NA,TRBJ1-5,NA,TRBV7-9,TGTGCCAGCAGCTTGTCGGGAGGAGGGCGCAATCAGCCCCAGCATTTT,CASSLSGGGRNQPQHF
once,TRBJ1-2,NA,TRBV5-1,TGCGCCAGCAGCTCCGACAGAGTGCGCACCTTC,CASSSDRVRTF
NA,TRBJ1-5,NA,TRBV15,TGTGCCACCAGCTTTCCAGGGAGCCGGCAGCCCCAGCATTTT,CATSFPGSRQPQHF
NA,TRBJ2-7,NA,TRBV29-1,TGCAGCGTCTTTTTGGGCAGCTCCTACGAGCAGTACTTC,CSVFLGSSYEQYF
NA,TRBJ2-5,NA,TRBV25-1,TGTGCCAGCTCCGGCTTTAGGAAAGAGACCCAGTACTTC,CASSGFRKETQYF
once,TRBJ2-6,NA,TRBV9,TGTGCCAGCAGCGTAGACCCATCGACTGGGGCCAACGTCCTGACTTTC,CASSVDPSTGANVLTF
NA,TRBJ2-7,NA,TRBV2,TGTGCCAGCAGTGAGGGGGTTTTGGGAACCTACGAGCAGTACTTC,CASSEGVLGTYEQYF
once,TRBJ2-1,TRBD1,TRBV7-6,TGTGCCAGCAGCTACGGGACAGGTACCTACAATGAGCAGTTCTTC,CASSYGTGTYNEQFF
NA,TRBJ1-2,TRBD1,TRBV25-1,TGTGCCAAAGAACCCAGGGACAGTTGGAACTACACCTTC,CAKEPRDSWNYTF
NA,TRBJ1-2,NA,TRBV7-2,TGTGCCAGCAGCTTACAGGGCCACTACACCTTC,CASSLQGHYTF
once,TRBJ2-7,NA,TRBV6-6,TGTGCCAGCAGGAAACTTAAGGCAGGGGAGGACGAGCAGTACTTC,CASRKLKAGEDEQYF
NA,TRBJ2-7,TRBD2,TRBV6-6,TGTGCCAGCAGAGGGGGACTAGCGGGAAAATACGAGCAGTACTTC,CASRGGLAGKYEQYF
NA,TRBJ1-4,NA,TRBV5-1,TGCGCCAGCAGCTTGGCGGGCAGGGGTGACGAAAAACTGTTTTTT,CASSLAGRGDEKLFF
NA,TRBJ2-1,NA,TRBV9,TGTGCCAGCAGCGGCGCTTGGGACAATGAGCAGTTCTTC,CASSGAWDNEQFF
once,TRBJ1-4,NA,TRBV7-3,TGTGCCAGCAGCTTAAGGCCGGCAGGAGGGGAAAAACTGTTTTTT,CASSLRPAGGEKLFF